The clone carrying this T cell receptor beta chain has just a few counts. The antigen is not known. The CDR3 has 13 amino acids. With 10 bases removed from V and 4 bases from J, the gap between germline ends came to 16 bases. Germline V gene data show CDR1 as MGHDK and CDR2 as SYGVNS. This sample stems from a study of T-cell reconstitution after alpha-beta-depleted transplantation in children. Whole-study results and caveats: Alpha-beta T cells present about two months after transplant were reported to originate from several hundred expanded graft clones. Counts and diversity of T cells one year after transplant came mostly from newly produced T cells. The origin of high day-60 TCRbeta diversity in some patients lay in surviving recipient T cells and thymic progenitors.

The library targeted TCRbeta and was prepared with unique molecular identifiers. TCRdb passed the PCR reads through MiXCR, listing each CDR3 protein once. Here the sample spans around 670,000 distinct CDR3 sequences, about an eighth being singletons. The chain employs TRBV25-1 and TRBJ1-1; TRBD1 is a possible D gene (5 bases). Specimen: PBMCs, collected before TCRalphabeta/CD19-depleted stem cell transplant. The sequence derives from a girl aged 2-10 years with congenital amegakaryocytic thrombocytopenia, due to receive a stem cell transplant. The chain's CDR3 is CATRTRVGTEAFF. CDR3 nucleotides: TGTGCCACCAGGACAAGGGTAGGCACTGAAGCTTTCTTT.